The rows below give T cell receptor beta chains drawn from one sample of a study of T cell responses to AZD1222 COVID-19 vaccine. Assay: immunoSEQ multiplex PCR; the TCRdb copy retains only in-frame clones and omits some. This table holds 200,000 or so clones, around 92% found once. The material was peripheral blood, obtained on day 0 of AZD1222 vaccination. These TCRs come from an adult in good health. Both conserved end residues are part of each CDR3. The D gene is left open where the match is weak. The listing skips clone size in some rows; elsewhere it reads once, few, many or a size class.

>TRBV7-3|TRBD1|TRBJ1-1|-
CASSPTGQGASEAFF
TGTGCCAGCAGCCCTACGGGACAGGGGGCTTCTGAAGCTTTCTTT
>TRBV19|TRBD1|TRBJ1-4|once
CASSTGQGSTNEKLFF
TGTGCCAGTAGCACGGGACAGGGTTCGACTAATGAAAAACTGTTTTTT
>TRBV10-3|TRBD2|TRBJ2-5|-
CAISGTSGDGYQETQYF
TGTGCCATCAGTGGGACTAGCGGGGACGGGTACCAAGAGACCCAGTACTTC
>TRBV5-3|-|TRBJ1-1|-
CARSFFAGAAFF
TGTGCCAGAAGCTTCTTCGCCGGGGCGGCTTTCTTT
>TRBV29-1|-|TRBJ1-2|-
CSVASYGTQEGYTF
TGCAGCGTTGCATCCTACGGGACTCAGGAGGGCTACACCTTC
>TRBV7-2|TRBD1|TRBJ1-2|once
CASSTTDRAGYTF
TGTGCCAGCAGCACCACCGACAGGGCGGGCTACACCTTC
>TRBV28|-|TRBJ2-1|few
CASSRGGVGNEQFF
TGTGCCAGCAGCCGGGGCGGGGTCGGGAATGAGCAGTTCTTC
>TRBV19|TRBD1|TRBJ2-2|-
CASRRQGPTGELFF
TGTGCCAGTAGGAGACAGGGGCCCACCGGGGAGCTGTTTTTT
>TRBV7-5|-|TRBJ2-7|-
CARSLAPVSGRASEQYF
TGTGCCAGAAGCTTAGCACCCGTGAGCGGGAGGGCTTCCGAGCAGTACTTC
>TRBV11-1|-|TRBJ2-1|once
CASSPYHEQFF
TGTGCCAGCAGTCCCTATCATGAGCAGTTCTTC
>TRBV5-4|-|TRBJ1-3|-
CASSAFGSSGNTIYF
TGTGCCAGCAGTGCCTTTGGGAGCTCTGGAAACACCATATATTTT
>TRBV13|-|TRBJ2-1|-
CASSLSRDGEQFF
TGTGCCAGCAGCTTAAGCAGGGATGGTGAGCAGTTCTTC
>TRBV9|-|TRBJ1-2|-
CASSALEGFGYTF
TGTGCCAGCAGCGCCCTTGAGGGGTTTGGCTACACCTTC
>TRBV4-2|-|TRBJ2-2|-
CASSQEVSNTGELFF
TGTGCCAGCAGCCAAGAGGTGTCGAACACCGGGGAGCTGTTTTTT
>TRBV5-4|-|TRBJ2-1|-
CASSSGGGPGNEQFF
TGTGCCAGCAGCTCCGGAGGTGGACCGGGCAATGAGCAGTTCTTC
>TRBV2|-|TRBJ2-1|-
CASRPVAEEQFF
TGTGCCAGCAGACCCGTAGCAGAGGAGCAGTTCTTC
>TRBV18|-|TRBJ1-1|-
CASSPPGPRTEAFF
TGTGCCAGCTCACCACCGGGGCCGCGGACTGAAGCTTTCTTT
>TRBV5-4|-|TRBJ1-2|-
CASSLVGPIPRGYTF
TGTGCCAGCAGCTTGGTGGGGCCGATCCCCAGGGGCTACACCTTC
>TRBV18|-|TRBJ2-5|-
CASSPIPPSDQETQYF
TGTGCCAGCTCACCAATCCCCCCTAGCGACCAAGAGACCCAGTACTTC
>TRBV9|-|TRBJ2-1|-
CASSVGPGLSAEQFF
TGTGCCAGCAGCGTAGGCCCTGGACTTAGCGCTGAGCAGTTCTTC
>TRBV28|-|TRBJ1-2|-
CASSQDSLGYTF
TGTGCCAGCAGCCAGGACAGCCTTGGCTACACCTTC
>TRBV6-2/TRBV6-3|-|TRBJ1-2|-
CASSYSIYGYTF
TGTGCCAGCAGTTACTCCATCTATGGCTACACCTTC
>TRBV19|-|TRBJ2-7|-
CASSIVSGDEQYF
TGTGCCAGTAGTATAGTGTCAGGGGACGAGCAGTACTTC
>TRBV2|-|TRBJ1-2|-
CARRYRDKYYGYTF
TGTGCCAGGAGATACCGGGACAAGTACTATGGCTACACCTTC
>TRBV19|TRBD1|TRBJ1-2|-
CASSTGELYGYTF
TGTGCCAGTAGCACAGGGGAGCTCTATGGCTACACCTTC
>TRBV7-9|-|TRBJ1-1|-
CASSSPEANTEAFF
TGTGCCAGCAGCTCCCCGGAGGCCAATACTGAAGCTTTCTTT
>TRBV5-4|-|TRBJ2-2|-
CASSLAISARTANTGELFF
TGTGCCAGCAGCTTGGCCATTTCCGCCCGGACAGCGAACACCGGGGAGCTGTTTTTT
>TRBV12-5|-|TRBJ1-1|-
CASGLGSGGRTEAFF
TGTGCTAGTGGTTTGGGTTCTGGGGGCAGAACTGAAGCTTTCTTT
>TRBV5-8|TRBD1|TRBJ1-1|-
CASSAGTGVGNTEAFF
TGTGCCAGCAGCGCCGGGACAGGGGTTGGGAACACTGAAGCTTTCTTT
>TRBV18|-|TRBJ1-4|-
CASSPTSDEKLFF
TGTGCCAGCTCACCAACTTCAGATGAAAAACTGTTTTTT
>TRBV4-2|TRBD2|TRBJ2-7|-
CASSQRLAGRGEQYF
TGTGCCAGCAGCCAGAGACTAGCGGGAAGGGGGGAGCAGTACTTC
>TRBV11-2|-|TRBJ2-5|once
CASSLAYETQYF
TGTGCCAGCAGCTTAGCTTATGAGACCCAGTACTTC
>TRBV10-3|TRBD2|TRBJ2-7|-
CAISDLAGAPGEQYF
TGTGCCATCAGTGACTTAGCGGGAGCACCGGGGGAGCAGTACTTC
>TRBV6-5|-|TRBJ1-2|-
CATGTSVYTF
TGTGCCACCGGGACATCCGTCTACACCTTC
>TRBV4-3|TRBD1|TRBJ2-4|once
CASSQGTGENIQYF
TGCGCCAGCAGCCAAGGGACAGGGGAAAACATTCAGTACTTC
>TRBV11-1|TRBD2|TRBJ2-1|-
CASSSTSGTSQFF
TGTGCCAGCAGCTCCACTAGCGGGACTTCTCAGTTCTTC
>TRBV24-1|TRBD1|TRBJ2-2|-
CATSDWGQRYSSGELFF
TGTGCCACCAGTGATTGGGGACAGAGGTACTCGTCCGGGGAGCTGTTTTTT
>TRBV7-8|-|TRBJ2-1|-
CASSPPGAYNEQFF
TGTGCCAGCAGCCCACCGGGGGCCTACAATGAGCAGTTCTTC
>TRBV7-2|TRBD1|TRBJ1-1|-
CASSLQGAAFF
TGTGCCAGCAGCTTACAGGGGGCAGCTTTCTTT
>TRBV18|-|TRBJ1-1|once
CASSPKLSAEAFF
TGTGCCAGCTCACCCAAGTTGTCCGCTGAAGCTTTCTTT
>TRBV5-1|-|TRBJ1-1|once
CASSLGRVVTEAFF
TGCGCCAGCAGCCTCGGCCGGGTAGTAACTGAAGCTTTCTTT
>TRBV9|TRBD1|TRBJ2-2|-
CASSVGQGVNPNTGELFF
TGTGCCAGCAGCGTAGGACAGGGGGTGAATCCGAACACCGGGGAGCTGTTTTTT
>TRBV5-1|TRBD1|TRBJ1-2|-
CASRTGTGDNYGYTF
TGCGCCAGCAGAACCGGGACAGGTGATAACTATGGCTACACCTTC